The TCR beta chain under discussion was sequenced for a study of cytomegalovirus exposure and HLA in healthy donors. The wider study: The 120 million or so unique TCR beta sequences, from around 200 million T cells, were found by an earlier analysis. HLA-typed donors were the source of approximately 88 million unique TCRs held in an early data release. Whole-study results and caveats: TCR beta chains numbering more than 150 were designated cytomegalovirus-associated.

The CDR3 spans 18 residues. Germline CDR1 LNHDA, CDR2 SQIVND (reference sequence). V gave up 0 bases and J gave up 7 bases; unmatched junction bases: 12. This clone was observed once. Its antigen is as yet unknown. Both 60 Vbeta primers and 13 Jbeta primers went into the PCR. TCRdb's table, derived via immunoSEQ multiplex PCR, lists solely in-frame clones and lacks some. The sample has about 200,000 clones; 75% to 85% are singletons. This clonotype originated in a woman in her 50s in good health and CMV-seropositive. The sequencing sample was made of PBMCs. The chain combines TRBV19 with TRBJ2-1, with 10 bases identical to TRBD2. Here the CDR3 reads CASSIEGAGLAGVNEQFF. CDR3 DNA: TGTGCCAGTAGTATAGAGGGAGCGGGGCTAGCGGGAGTGAATGAGCAGTTCTTC.